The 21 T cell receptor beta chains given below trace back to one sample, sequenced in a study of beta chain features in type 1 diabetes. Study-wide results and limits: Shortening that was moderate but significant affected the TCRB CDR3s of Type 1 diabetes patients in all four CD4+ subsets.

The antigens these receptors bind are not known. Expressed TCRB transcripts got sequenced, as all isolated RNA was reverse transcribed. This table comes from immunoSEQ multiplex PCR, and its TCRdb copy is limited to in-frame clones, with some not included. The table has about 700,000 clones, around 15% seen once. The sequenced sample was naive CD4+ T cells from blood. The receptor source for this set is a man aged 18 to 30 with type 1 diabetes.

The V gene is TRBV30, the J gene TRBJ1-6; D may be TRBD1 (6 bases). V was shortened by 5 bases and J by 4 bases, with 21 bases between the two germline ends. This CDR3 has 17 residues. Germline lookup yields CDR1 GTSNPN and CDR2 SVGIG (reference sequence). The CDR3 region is CAWGAARTVGYNSPLHF. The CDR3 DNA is TGTGCCTGGGGCGCGGCCCGGACAGTGGGTTATAATTCACCCCTCCACTTT.

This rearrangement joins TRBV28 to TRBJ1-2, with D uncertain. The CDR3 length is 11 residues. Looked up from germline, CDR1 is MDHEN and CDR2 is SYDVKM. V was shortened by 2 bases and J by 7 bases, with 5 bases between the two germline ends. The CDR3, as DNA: TGTGCCAGCAGTTTAGGTCTTGGCTACACCTTC. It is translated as CASSLGLGYTF.

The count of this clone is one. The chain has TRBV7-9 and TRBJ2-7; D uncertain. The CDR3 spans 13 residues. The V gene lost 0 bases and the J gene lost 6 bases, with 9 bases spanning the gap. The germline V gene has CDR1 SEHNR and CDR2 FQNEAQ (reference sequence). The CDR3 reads CASSLAQSGEQYF. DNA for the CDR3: TGTGCCAGCAGCTTAGCCCAATCGGGCGAGCAGTACTTC.

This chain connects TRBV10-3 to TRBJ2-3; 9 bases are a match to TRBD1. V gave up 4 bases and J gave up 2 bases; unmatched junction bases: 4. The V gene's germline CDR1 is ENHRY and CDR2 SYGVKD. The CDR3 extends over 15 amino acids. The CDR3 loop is CAISGTGDITDTQYF. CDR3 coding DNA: TGTGCCATCAGTGGGACAGGGGACATCACAGATACGCAGTATTTT.

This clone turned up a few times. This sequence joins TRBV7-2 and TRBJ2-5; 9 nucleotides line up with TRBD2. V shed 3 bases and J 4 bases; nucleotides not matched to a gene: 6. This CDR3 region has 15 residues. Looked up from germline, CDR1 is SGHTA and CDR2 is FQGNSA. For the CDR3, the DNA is TGTGCCAGCAGCTTTGGCGGGGGGGTACGAGAGACCCAGTACTTC. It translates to CASSFGGGVRETQYF.

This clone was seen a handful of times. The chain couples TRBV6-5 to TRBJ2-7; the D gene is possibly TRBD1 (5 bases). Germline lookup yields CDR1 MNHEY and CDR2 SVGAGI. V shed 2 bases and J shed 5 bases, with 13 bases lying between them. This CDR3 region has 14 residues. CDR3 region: CASSYATVRDEQYF. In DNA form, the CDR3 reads TGTGCCAGCAGTTACGCGACAGTTCGGGACGAGCAGTACTTC.

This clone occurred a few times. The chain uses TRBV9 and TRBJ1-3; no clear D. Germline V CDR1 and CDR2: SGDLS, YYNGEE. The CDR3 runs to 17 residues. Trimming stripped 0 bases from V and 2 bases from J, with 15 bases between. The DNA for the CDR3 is TGTGCCAGCAGCGTAGCTTGGAGGGTAAATGCTGGAAACACCATATATTTT. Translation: CASSVAWRVNAGNTIYF.

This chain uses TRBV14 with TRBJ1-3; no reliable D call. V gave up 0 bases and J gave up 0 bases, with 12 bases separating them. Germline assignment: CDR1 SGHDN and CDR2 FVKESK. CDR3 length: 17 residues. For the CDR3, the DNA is TGTGCCAGCAGCCAAGATACGAGAAGTTCCTCTGGAAACACCATATATTTT. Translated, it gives CASSQDTRSSSGNTIYF. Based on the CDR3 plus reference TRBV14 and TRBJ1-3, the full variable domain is EAGVTQFPSHSVIEKGQTVTLRCDPISGHDNLYWYRRVMGKEIKFLLHFVKESKQDESGMPNNRFLAERTGGTYSTLKVQPAELEDSGVYFCASSQDTRSSSGNTIYFGEGSWLTVV.

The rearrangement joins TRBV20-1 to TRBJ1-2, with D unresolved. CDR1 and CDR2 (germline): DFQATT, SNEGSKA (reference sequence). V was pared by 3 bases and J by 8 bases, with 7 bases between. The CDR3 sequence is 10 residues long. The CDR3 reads CSASGGGYTF. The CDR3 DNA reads TGCAGTGCTAGTGGAGGAGGCTACACCTTC.

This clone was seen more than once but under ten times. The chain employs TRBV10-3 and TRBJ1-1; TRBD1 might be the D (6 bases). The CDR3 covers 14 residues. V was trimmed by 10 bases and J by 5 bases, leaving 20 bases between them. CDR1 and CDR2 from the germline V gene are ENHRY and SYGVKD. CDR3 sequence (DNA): TGTGCCAGCAGCCCGGGGTCCCAGGGGACTGAAGCTTTCTTT. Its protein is CASSPGSQGTEAFF.

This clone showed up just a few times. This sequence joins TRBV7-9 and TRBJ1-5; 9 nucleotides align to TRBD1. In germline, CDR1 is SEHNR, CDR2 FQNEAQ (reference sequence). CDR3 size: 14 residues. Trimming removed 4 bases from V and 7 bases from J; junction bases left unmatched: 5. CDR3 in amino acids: CASSSRGQGQPQHF. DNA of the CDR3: TGTGCCAGCAGCTCCCGAGGACAGGGGCAGCCCCAGCATTTT.

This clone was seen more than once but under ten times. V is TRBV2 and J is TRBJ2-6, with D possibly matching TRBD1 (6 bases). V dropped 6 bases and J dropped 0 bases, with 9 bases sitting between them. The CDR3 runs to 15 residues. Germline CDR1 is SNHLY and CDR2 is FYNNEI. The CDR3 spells CASSTDSSGANVLTF. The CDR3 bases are TGTGCCAGCAGCACGGACAGCTCTGGGGCCAACGTCCTGACTTTC. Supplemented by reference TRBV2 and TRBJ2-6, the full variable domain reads EPEVTQTPSHQVTQMGQEVILRCVPISNHLYFYWYRQILGQKVEFLVSFYNNEISEKSEIFDDQFSVERPDGSNFTLKIRSTKLEDSAMYFCASSTDSSGANVLTFGAGSRLTVL.

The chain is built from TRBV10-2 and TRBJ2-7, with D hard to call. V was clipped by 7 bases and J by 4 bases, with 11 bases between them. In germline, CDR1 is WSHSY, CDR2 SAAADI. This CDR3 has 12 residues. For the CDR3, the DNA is TGCGCCAGCACTGATACAGATTACGAGCAGTACTTC. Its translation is CASTDTDYEQYF.

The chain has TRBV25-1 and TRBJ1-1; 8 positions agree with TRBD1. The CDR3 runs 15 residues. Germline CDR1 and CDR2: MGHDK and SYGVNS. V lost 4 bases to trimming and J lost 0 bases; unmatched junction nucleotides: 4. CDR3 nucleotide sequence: TGTGCCAGCAGTGGGGACAGGCTAATGAACACTGAAGCTTTCTTT. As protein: CASSGDRLMNTEAFF.

CDR3 protein: CAISTSGGNYGYTF. For the CDR3, the DNA is TGCGCCATCTCAACCTCGGGGGGGAACTATGGCTACACCTTC. The V gene is TRBV10-2, the J gene TRBJ1-2, with D tentatively TRBD1 (5 bases). This CDR3 region has 14 residues. The germline V and J ends were trimmed by 10 bases and 2 bases, with 17 bases remaining between them. Germline lookup yields CDR1 WSHSY and CDR2 SAAADI.

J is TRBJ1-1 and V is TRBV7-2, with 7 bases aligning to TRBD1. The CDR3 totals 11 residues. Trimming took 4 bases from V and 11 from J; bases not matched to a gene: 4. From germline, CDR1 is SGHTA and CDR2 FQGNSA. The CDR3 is CASSYRGGAFF. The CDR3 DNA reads TGTGCCAGCAGCTACAGGGGAGGCGCTTTCTTT.

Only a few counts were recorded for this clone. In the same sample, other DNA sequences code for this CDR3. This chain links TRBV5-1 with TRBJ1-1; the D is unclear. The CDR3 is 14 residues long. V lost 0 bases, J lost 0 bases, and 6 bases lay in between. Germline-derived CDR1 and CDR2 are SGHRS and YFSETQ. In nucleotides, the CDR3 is TGCGCCAGCAGCTTGGAAGGGCTGAACACTGAAGCTTTCTTT. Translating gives CASSLEGLNTEAFF.

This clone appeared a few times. For the CDR3, the DNA is TGCGCCAGCAGCTTGGGCAACTCTGGAAACACCATATATTTT. Translating it yields CASSLGNSGNTIYF. The rearrangement links TRBV5-1 to TRBJ1-3; no clear D gene. V lost 0 bases and J 0 bases, leaving 4 bases between the germline ends. The length of the CDR3 is 14 residues. Germline V CDR1 and CDR2: SGHRS, YFSETQ.

The CDR3: CAWDGTGENNEQFF. CDR3 sequence (DNA): TGTGCCTGGGACGGGACAGGGGAAAACAATGAGCAGTTCTTC. This chain links TRBV30 with TRBJ2-1; 10 bases match TRBD1. The CDR3 has 14 amino acids. Germline loops: CDR1 GTSNPN, CDR2 SVGIG (reference sequence). The junction had 6 bases not matched to a gene; V was cut back by 5 bases and J by 5 bases.

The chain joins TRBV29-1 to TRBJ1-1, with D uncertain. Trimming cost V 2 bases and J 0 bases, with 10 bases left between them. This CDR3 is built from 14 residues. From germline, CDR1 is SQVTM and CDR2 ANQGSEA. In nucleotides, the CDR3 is TGCAGCGTTGAATGGGGAGGCATGAACACTGAAGCTTTCTTT. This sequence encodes CSVEWGGMNTEAFF.

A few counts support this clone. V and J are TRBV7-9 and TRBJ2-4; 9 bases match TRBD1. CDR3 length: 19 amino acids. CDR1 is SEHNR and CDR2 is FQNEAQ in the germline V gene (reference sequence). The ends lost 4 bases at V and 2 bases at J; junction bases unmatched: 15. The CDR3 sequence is CASSSEWSTGGKSKNIQYF. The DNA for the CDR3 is TGTGCCAGCAGCTCCGAGTGGTCCACAGGGGGCAAATCCAAAAACATTCAGTACTTC.